Below, 14 T cell receptor beta chains from the same sample are listed, as sequenced in a study of blood T cell repertoires in COVID-19. Clones were read by immunoSEQ multiplex PCR, and TCRdb kept only the in-frame ones, dropping some. Counted here are roughly 310,000 clones, roughly 90% occurring once; the ten biggest clones make up around 2.6%. The sample was PBMCs or T cells enriched from blood (not recorded which). The receptors come from a man aged 55 to 69 who had recovered from COVID-19.

The gene calls are TRBV6-5 and TRBJ2-1; 9 bases are shared with TRBD1. Germline-derived CDR1 and CDR2 are MNHEY and SVGAGI. The CDR3 sequence is 15 residues long. After removal of 6 bases from V and 4 bases from J, the junction contained 7 bases not matched to a gene. The chain's CDR3 is CASRTGTGTYNEQFF. CDR3 DNA: TGTGCCAGCAGAACCGGGACAGGGACTTACAATGAGCAGTTCTTC.

CDR3 residues: CASRNREGRDWNEQYF. The CDR3 DNA sequence: TGTGCCAGCCGCAACCGGGAGGGCAGGGATTGGAACGAGCAGTACTTC. The chain couples TRBV11-2 to TRBJ2-7; 8 positions match TRBD2. CDR1 SGHAT and CDR2 FQNNGV come from the germline V gene. V shed 8 bases, J shed 5 bases, and the junction held 17 bases outside the gene matches. CDR3 length: 16 residues.

This chain connects TRBV6-1 to TRBJ1-5, with 8 nucleotides matching TRBD1. The CDR3 is 13 residues long. Germline CDR1 MNHNS, CDR2 SASEGT. Trimming at V came to 3 bases and at J to 6 bases, leaving 1 base not matched to a gene. DNA of the CDR3: TGTGCCAGCAGTGACGACAGGGGTCAGCCCCAGCATTTT. Protein product: CASSDDRGQPQHF.

This rearrangement joins TRBV6-5 to TRBJ1-2; D perhaps matches TRBD1 (5 bases). V was clipped by 0 bases and J by 7 bases, with 9 bases between them. Looked up from germline, CDR1 is MNHEY and CDR2 is SVGAGI. The CDR3 consists of 13 residues. CDR3 sequence (DNA): TGTGCCAGCAGTTACTCGCAGGGCGGTGGCTACACCTTC. Translation: CASSYSQGGGYTF.

The chain is built from TRBV9 and TRBJ1-1, with D maybe TRBD1 (5 bases). V lost 0 bases to trimming and J lost 9 bases, with 12 bases between them. There are 13 residues in the CDR3. In germline, CDR1 is SGDLS, CDR2 YYNGEE. The CDR3 here is CASSVGRAEQAFF. The CDR3 coding sequence is TGTGCCAGCAGCGTAGGCAGGGCGGAACAAGCTTTCTTT.

The chain couples TRBV19 to TRBJ1-3, with 9 bases fitting TRBD1. The CDR3 totals 14 residues. Trimming cost V 7 bases and J 4 bases; bases outside gene matches: 5. CDR1 and CDR2 (germline): LNHDA, SQIVND (reference sequence). The CDR3: CASTRGTGGNTIYF. The CDR3 region has the DNA TGTGCCAGTACCCGTGGGACAGGGGGAAACACCATATATTTT. Supplemented by reference TRBV19 and TRBJ1-3, the full variable domain reads DGGITQSPKYLFRKEGQNVTLSCEQNLNHDAMYWYRQDPGQGLRLIYYSQIVNDFQKGDIAEGYSVSREKKESFPLTVTSAQKNPTAFYLCASTRGTGGNTIYFGEGSWLTVV.

Here the CDR3 reads CASSEVLRTEAFF. The CDR3 DNA is TGTGCCAGCAGTGAAGTATTGAGGACAGAAGCTTTCTTT. The V call is TRBV2, the J call TRBJ1-1, with a possible D match to TRBD1 (5 bases). With 1 base removed from V and 8 bases from J, the gap between germline ends came to 11 bases. CDR1 SNHLY and CDR2 FYNNEI come from the germline V gene. This CDR3 region has 13 residues. Drawing the rest from reference TRBV2 and TRBJ1-1, the complete variable domain is EPEVTQTPSHQVTQMGQEVILRCVPISNHLYFYWYRQILGQKVEFLVSFYNNEISEKSEIFDDQFSVERPDGSNFTLKIRSTKLEDSAMYFCASSEVLRTEAFFGQGTRLTVV.

The chain employs TRBV27 and TRBJ1-5, with D tentatively TRBD1 (5 bases). This CDR3 has 15 amino acids. V lost 7 bases, J lost 7 bases, and 20 bases lay in between. In germline, CDR1 is MNHEY, CDR2 SMNVEV (reference sequence). The CDR3 region has the DNA TGTGCCAGCACCACCACCCGGCAGGGAGGGCAGCCCCAGCATTTT. This sequence encodes CASTTTRQGGQPQHF.

The chain uses TRBV28 and TRBJ1-1; D remains ambiguous. The CDR3 has 13 amino acids. Trimming took off 1 base at V and 1 base at J, with 4 bases between the two ends. Germline CDR1 MDHEN, CDR2 SYDVKM. The CDR3 loop is CASSLYGNTEAFF. CDR3 DNA: TGTGCCAGCAGTTTATACGGGAACACTGAAGCTTTCTTT. Using reference TRBV28 and TRBJ1-1 for the parts outside the CDR3, the full variable domain is DVKVTQSSRYLVKRTGEKVFLECVQDMDHENMFWYRQDPGLGLRLIYFSYDVKMKEKGDIPEGYSVSREKKERFSLILESASTNQTSMYLCASSLYGNTEAFFGQGTRLTVV.

The rearrangement uses TRBV11-2 and TRBJ2-7; D might be TRBD1 (5 bases). There are 15 residues in the CDR3. Trimming removed 4 bases from V and 5 bases from J, with 18 bases in between. Germline loops: CDR1 SGHAT, CDR2 FQNNGV. CDR3 residues: CASSSALYRSNEQYF. The CDR3 DNA reads TGTGCCAGCAGCTCCGCCCTGTACAGGTCCAACGAGCAGTACTTC. The full variable domain, rest sourced from reference TRBV11-2 and TRBJ2-7, is EAGVAQSPRYKIIEKRQSVAFWCNPISGHATLYWYQQILGQGPKLLIQFQNNGVVDDSQLPKDRFSAERLKGVDSTLKIQPAKLEDSAVYLCASSSALYRSNEQYFGPGTRLTVT.

This chain uses TRBV6-5 with TRBJ2-1, with 7 bases fitting TRBD1. Germline CDR1 is MNHEY and CDR2 is SVGAGI. The CDR3 has 15 residues. V dropped 6 bases and J dropped 0; count of bases not matched to a gene: 5. CDR3 nucleotide sequence: TGTGCCAGCAGCCAAGGGGGCCTCTCCTACAATGAGCAGTTCTTC. Encoded protein: CASSQGGLSYNEQFF.

The rearrangement joins TRBV25-1 to TRBJ2-1, with 13 bases that match TRBD2. CDR3 length: 16 residues. Germline V gene data show CDR1 as MGHDK and CDR2 as SYGVNS. With 6 bases clipped from V and 6 bases from J, the junction kept 8 bases outside the gene matches. CDR3 in amino acids: CASRPTGTSGTNEQFF. The CDR3 DNA is TGTGCCAGCAGGCCGACCGGGACTAGCGGGACCAATGAGCAGTTCTTC.

The chain combines TRBV3-1 (or the pseudogene TRBV3-2) with TRBJ1-2; D ambiguous. The CDR3 runs 12 residues. V was pared by 1 base and J by 7 bases, with 7 bases between. Germline V gene data show CDR1 as LGHDT and CDR2 as YNNKEL (reference sequence). The CDR3 is CASSQANGGYTF. The CDR3 region has the DNA TGTGCCAGCAGCCAAGCAAACGGTGGCTACACCTTC.

The chain carries TRBV5-1 and TRBJ2-1, with TRBD2 identical over 9 bases. There are 15 residues in the CDR3. After removal of 0 bases from V and 9 bases from J, the junction contained 7 bases not matched to a gene. Per the germline V gene, CDR1 is SGHRS and CDR2 is YFSETQ. CDR3 region: CASSLVAGGPSEQFF. CDR3 coding DNA: TGCGCCAGCAGCTTGGTTGCGGGGGGGCCAAGTGAGCAGTTCTTC.